A single sample gave rise to the 15 T cell receptor beta chains below, sequenced in a study of cytomegalovirus exposure and HLA in healthy donors. PCR employed 60 Vbeta and 13 Jbeta primers. Assay: immunoSEQ multiplex PCR; the TCRdb copy retains only in-frame clones and omits some. Of roughly 180,000 clones listed, less than 80% are singletons. The sample consisted of PBMCs. The origin of the receptors is a female donor in good health and CMV-seronegative.

This chain links TRBV29-1 with TRBJ1-2, with TRBD1 matching 9 bases. Per the germline V gene, CDR1 is SQVTM and CDR2 is ANQGSEA. Trimming took 6 bases from V and 1 from J; bases not matched to a gene: 3. The CDR3 runs 13 residues. CDR3 residues: CSVGQGGNYGYTF. CDR3 in DNA: TGCAGCGTGGGACAGGGAGGTAACTATGGCTACACCTTC.

V is TRBV5-5 and J is TRBJ1-4; 10 bases line up with TRBD1. This CDR3 comprises 15 residues. Looked up from germline, CDR1 is SGHKS and CDR2 is YYEKEE (reference sequence). V lost 3 bases and J lost 8; bases outside the gene matches: 7. CDR3 DNA sequence: TGTGCCAGCAGCTCCGACAGGGGGCGAGAGGAAAAACTGTTTTTT. It encodes CASSSDRGREEKLFF.

The chain has TRBV19 and TRBJ2-2; 9 bases line up with TRBD2. This CDR3 spans 17 amino acids. The V and J ends lost 3 bases and 0 bases, in that order; junction bases with no gene match: 5. Looked up from germline, CDR1 is LNHDA and CDR2 is SQIVND (reference sequence). CDR3 sequence: CASSIAGGTSNTGELFF. Here the CDR3 DNA reads TGTGCCAGTAGTATTGCGGGGGGGACTTCGAACACCGGGGAGCTGTTTTTT. Drawing the rest from reference TRBV19 and TRBJ2-2, the complete variable domain is DGGITQSPKYLFRKEGQNVTLSCEQNLNHDAMYWYRQDPGQGLRLIYYSQIVNDFQKGDIAEGYSVSREKKESFPLTVTSAQKNPTAFYLCASSIAGGTSNTGELFFGEGSRLTVL.

The chain links TRBV7-2 to TRBJ2-2; possible D gene TRBD2, 5 bases. CDR1 and CDR2 (germline): SGHTA, FQGNSA. The CDR3 is 17 amino acids. V shed 5 bases and J shed 0 bases, with 16 bases lying between them. The CDR3 protein is CASSRFRGPTNTGELFF. The DNA of the CDR3 is TGTGCCAGCAGCCGGTTCCGGGGTCCTACGAACACCGGGGAGCTGTTTTTT. The full variable domain, with the rest looked up from reference TRBV7-2 and TRBJ2-2, is GAGVSQSPSNKVTEKGKDVELRCDPISGHTALYWYRQSLGQGLEFLIYFQGNSAPDKSGLPSDRFSAERTGGSVSTLTIQRTQQEDSAVYLCASSRFRGPTNTGELFFGEGSRLTVL.

This clone turned up a few times. V and J are TRBV30 and TRBJ1-5; D is unclear. V was pared by 0 bases and J by 9 bases, with 6 bases between. The CDR3 contains 11 residues. The germline V gene encodes CDR1 GTSNPN and CDR2 SVGIG (reference sequence). The CDR3, as DNA: TGTGCCTGGAGTGTCGGTGGGCCCCAGCATTTT. This encodes CAWSVGGPQHF.

CDR3: CASSYLQSQPQHF. The CDR3 region has the DNA TGTGCCAGCAGTTATTTACAAAGTCAGCCCCAGCATTTT. This sequence joins TRBV6-6 and TRBJ1-5, with D hard to call. The length of the CDR3 is 13 residues. CDR1 and CDR2 from the germline V gene are MNHNY and SVGAGI (reference sequence). The ends were cut back, 3 bases at V and 6 bases at J, with 9 bases in the middle.

The chain carries TRBV30 and TRBJ1-4, with unresolved D. There are 14 residues in the CDR3. Germline loops: CDR1 GTSNPN, CDR2 SVGIG (reference sequence). Between the trimmed V and J ends, which lost 2 bases and 2 bases, there was a span of 9 bases. CDR3 DNA sequence: TGTGCCTGGAGTCGGAGGGTGACTAATGAAAAACTGTTTTTT. This translates into CAWSRRVTNEKLFF.

The J gene is TRBJ1-5, the V gene TRBV25-1, with a weak D call TRBD1 (6 bases). Germline-derived CDR1 and CDR2 are MGHDK and SYGVNS. The V and J ends lost 5 bases and 4 bases respectively, with 15 bases between them. This CDR3 region has 15 residues. The CDR3 spells CASSQGMGGNQPQHF. In nucleotides, the CDR3 is TGTGCCAGCAGTCAGGGGATGGGTGGGAATCAGCCCCAGCATTTT.

V usage is TRBV2 and J usage is TRBJ2-2, with D hard to call. CDR1 and CDR2 from the germline V gene are SNHLY and FYNNEI. V shed 7 bases and J shed 1 base, with 10 bases lying between them. The CDR3 runs to 14 residues. In DNA, the CDR3 is TGTGCCAGCACAGAGGCCAGGAACACCGGGGAGCTGTTTTTT. It is translated as CASTEARNTGELFF.

The chain links TRBV5-1 to TRBJ2-3; 7 nucleotides match TRBD2. The V gene's germline CDR1 is SGHRS and CDR2 YFSETQ. The CDR3 runs 15 residues. J gave up 4 bases and V 4 bases, and 9 bases lay outside the gene matches. CDR3 amino acids: CASSVPLATPDTQYF. CDR3 sequence (DNA): TGCGCCAGCAGCGTACCACTAGCGACCCCAGATACGCAGTATTTT.

The chain is built from TRBV18 and TRBJ1-5; D unresolved. The CDR3 totals 13 residues. Germline-derived CDR1 and CDR2 are KGHSH and LQKENI. Trimming took off 2 bases at V and 11 bases at J, with 13 bases between the two ends. CDR3: CASSPRIEEAQHF. As DNA, the CDR3 is TGTGCCAGCTCACCAAGGATAGAGGAGGCCCAGCATTTT.

This clone was observed a handful of times. The chain recombines TRBV9 with TRBJ2-2, with D tentatively TRBD2 (5 bases). V dropped 0 bases and J dropped 0 bases, with 12 bases sitting between them. CDR1 and CDR2 (germline): SGDLS, YYNGEE. This CDR3 comprises 17 residues. The CDR3 spells CASSVAPGVANTGELFF. CDR3 coding DNA: TGTGCCAGCAGCGTAGCCCCCGGGGTTGCGAACACCGGGGAGCTGTTTTTT. The entire variable domain, with the rest obtained from reference TRBV9 and TRBJ2-2, is as follows: DSGVTQTPKHLITATGQRVTLRCSPRSGDLSVYWYQQSLDQGLQFLIQYYNGEERAKGNILERFSAQQFPDLHSELNLSSLELGDSALYFCASSVAPGVANTGELFFGEGSRLTVL.

CDR3 DNA: TGTGCCAGCAGCACGGGACTAGCGGGAGAAAATGAGCAGTTCTTC. Its protein product is CASSTGLAGENEQFF. V gene TRBV5-4 combines with J gene TRBJ2-1, with 14 nucleotides matching TRBD2. Germline values: CDR1 SGHNT, CDR2 YYREEE (reference sequence). This CDR3 spans 15 amino acids. With 4 bases clipped from V and 7 bases from J, the junction kept 4 bases outside the gene matches. The full variable domain, with the rest looked up from reference TRBV5-4 and TRBJ2-1, is ETGVTQSPTHLIKTRGQQVTLRCSSQSGHNTVSWYQQALGQGPQFIFQYYREEENGRGNFPPRFSGLQFPNYSSELNVNALELDDSALYLCASSTGLAGENEQFFGPGTRLTVL.

As concerns this clone: An end of the junction does not agree with germline; a read error may underlie this. The rearrangement joins TRBV5-4 to TRBJ2-6; D might be TRBD1 (5 bases). The CDR3 runs to 15 residues. Germline CDR1 reads SGHNT; CDR2 reads YYREEE (reference sequence). In DNA, the CDR3 is TGTGCCAGCAGCGAACCGTTCTCTGGGGCCAACGGCCTGACTTTC. It specifies CASSEPFSGANGLTF. Based on the CDR3 plus reference TRBV5-4 and TRBJ2-6, the full variable domain is ETGVTQSPTHLIKTRGQQVTLRCSSQSGHNTVSWYQQALGQGPQFIFQYYREEENGRGNFPPRFSGLQFPNYSSELNVNALELDDSALYLCASSEPFSGANGLTFGAGSRLTVL.

This chain joins TRBV7-3 and TRBJ2-3, with 7 bases lining up with TRBD2. Germline trimming cut 5 bases from V and 0 bases from J; bases unmatched to any gene: 11. Germline values: CDR1 SGHTA, CDR2 FQGTGA. The CDR3 extends over 17 amino acids. CDR3 residues: CASSRVGGSGSTDTQYF. DNA for the CDR3: TGTGCCAGCAGCCGAGTTGGAGGTAGCGGGAGCACAGATACGCAGTATTTT.